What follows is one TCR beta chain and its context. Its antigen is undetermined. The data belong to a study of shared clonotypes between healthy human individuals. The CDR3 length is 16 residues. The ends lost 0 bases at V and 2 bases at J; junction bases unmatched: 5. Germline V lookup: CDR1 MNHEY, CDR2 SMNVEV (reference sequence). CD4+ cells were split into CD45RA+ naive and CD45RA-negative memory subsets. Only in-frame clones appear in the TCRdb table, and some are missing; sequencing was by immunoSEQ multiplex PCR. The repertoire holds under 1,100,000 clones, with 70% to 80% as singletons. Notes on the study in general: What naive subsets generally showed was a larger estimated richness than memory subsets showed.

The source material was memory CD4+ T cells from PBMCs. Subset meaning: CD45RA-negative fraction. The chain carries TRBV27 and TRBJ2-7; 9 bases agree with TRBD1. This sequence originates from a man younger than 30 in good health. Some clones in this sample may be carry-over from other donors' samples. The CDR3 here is CASSLSPGQGTYEQYF. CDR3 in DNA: TGTGCCAGCAGTTTATCGCCGGGACAGGGAACCTACGAGCAGTACTTC.